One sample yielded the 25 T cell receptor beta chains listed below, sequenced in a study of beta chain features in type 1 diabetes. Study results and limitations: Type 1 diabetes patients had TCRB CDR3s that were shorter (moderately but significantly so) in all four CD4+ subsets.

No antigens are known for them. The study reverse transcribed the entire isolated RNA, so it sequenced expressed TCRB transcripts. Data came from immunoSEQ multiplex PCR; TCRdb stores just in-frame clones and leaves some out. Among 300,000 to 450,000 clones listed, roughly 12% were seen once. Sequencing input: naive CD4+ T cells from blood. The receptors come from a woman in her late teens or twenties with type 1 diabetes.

As DNA, the CDR3 is TGTGCCAGCAGCTTAGAAGCACAGCCCCAGCATTTT. Translated: CASSLEAQPQHF. The chain employs TRBV7-2 and TRBJ1-5; D not certain. The germline V gene encodes CDR1 SGHTA and CDR2 FQGNSA. V lost 1 base and J 7 bases, leaving 5 bases between the germline ends. This CDR3 has 12 residues. Variable domain in full (rest from reference TRBV7-2 and TRBJ1-5): GAGVSQSPSNKVTEKGKDVELRCDPISGHTALYWYRQSLGQGLEFLIYFQGNSAPDKSGLPSDRFSAERTGGSVSTLTIQRTQQEDSAVYLCASSLEAQPQHFGDGTRLSIL.

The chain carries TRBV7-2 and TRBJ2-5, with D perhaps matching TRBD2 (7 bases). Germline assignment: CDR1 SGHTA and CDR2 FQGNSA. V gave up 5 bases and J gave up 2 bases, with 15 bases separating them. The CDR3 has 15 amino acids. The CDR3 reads CASSPRGTTQETQYF. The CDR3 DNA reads TGTGCCAGCAGCCCGAGGGGGACTACACAAGAGACCCAGTACTTC.

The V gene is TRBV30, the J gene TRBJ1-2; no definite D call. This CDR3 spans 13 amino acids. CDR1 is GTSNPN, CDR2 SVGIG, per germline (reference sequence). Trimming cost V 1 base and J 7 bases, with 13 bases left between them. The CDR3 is CAWSGQWRSGYTF. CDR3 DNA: TGTGCCTGGAGTGGCCAATGGAGGAGTGGCTACACCTTC.

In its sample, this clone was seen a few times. The CDR3 loop reads CASSFRQGAAFF. Written as DNA, the CDR3 is TGTGCCAGCAGCTTTCGGCAGGGGGCGGCTTTCTTT. V gene TRBV13 combines with J gene TRBJ1-1; TRBD1 aligns across 8 bases. CDR1 and CDR2 from the germline V gene are PRHDT and FYEKMQ (reference sequence). V lost 3 bases and J lost 11; bases outside the gene matches: 5. The CDR3 sequence is 12 residues long.

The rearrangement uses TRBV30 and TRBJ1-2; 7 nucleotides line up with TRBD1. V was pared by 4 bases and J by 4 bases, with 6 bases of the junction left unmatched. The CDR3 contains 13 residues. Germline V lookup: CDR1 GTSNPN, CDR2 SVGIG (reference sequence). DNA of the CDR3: TGTGCCTGGATGGTGGGACAGCCCTATGGCTACACCTTC. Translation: CAWMVGQPYGYTF.

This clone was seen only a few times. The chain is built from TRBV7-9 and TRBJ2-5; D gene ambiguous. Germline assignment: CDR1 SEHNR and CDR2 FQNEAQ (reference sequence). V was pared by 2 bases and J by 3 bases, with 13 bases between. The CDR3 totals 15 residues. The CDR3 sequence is CASSLNRLVKETQYF. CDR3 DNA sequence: TGTGCCAGCAGCTTAAACCGACTGGTTAAAGAGACCCAGTACTTC.

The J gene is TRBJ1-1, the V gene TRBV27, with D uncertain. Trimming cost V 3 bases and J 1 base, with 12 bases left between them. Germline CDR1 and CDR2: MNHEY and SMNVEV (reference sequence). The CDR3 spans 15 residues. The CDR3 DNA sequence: TGTGCCAGCAGTTTTTCCGTGACGGGGAACACTGAAGCTTTCTTT. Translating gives CASSFSVTGNTEAFF.

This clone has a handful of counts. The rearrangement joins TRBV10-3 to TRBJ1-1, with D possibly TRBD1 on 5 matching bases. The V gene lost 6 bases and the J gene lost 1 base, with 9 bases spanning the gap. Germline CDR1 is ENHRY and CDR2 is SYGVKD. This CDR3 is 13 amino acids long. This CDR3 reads CAISKGENTEAFF. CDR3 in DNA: TGTGCCATCAGCAAAGGGGAGAACACTGAAGCTTTCTTT.

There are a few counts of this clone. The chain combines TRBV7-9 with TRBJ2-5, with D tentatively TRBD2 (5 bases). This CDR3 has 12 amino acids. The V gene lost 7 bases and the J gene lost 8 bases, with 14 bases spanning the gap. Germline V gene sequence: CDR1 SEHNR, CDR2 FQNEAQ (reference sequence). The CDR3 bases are TGTGCCAGCACCTCGACCCCGGGAACCCAGTACTTC. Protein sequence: CASTSTPGTQYF.

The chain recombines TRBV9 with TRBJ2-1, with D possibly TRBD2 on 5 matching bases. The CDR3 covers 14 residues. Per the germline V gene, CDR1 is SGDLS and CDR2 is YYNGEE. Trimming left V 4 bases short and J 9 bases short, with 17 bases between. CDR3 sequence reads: CASSTRSGSPEQFF. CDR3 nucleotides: TGTGCCAGCAGCACGCGGTCGGGATCACCTGAGCAGTTCTTC.

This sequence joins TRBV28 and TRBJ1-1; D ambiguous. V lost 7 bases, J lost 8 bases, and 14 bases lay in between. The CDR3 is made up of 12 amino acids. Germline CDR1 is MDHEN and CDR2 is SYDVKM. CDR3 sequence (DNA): TGTGCCAGCATGGAGACCCCCATCGAAGCTTTCTTT. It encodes CASMETPIEAFF. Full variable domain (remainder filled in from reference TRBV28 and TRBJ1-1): DVKVTQSSRYLVKRTGEKVFLECVQDMDHENMFWYRQDPGLGLRLIYFSYDVKMKEKGDIPEGYSVSREKKERFSLILESASTNQTSMYLCASMETPIEAFFGQGTRLTVV.

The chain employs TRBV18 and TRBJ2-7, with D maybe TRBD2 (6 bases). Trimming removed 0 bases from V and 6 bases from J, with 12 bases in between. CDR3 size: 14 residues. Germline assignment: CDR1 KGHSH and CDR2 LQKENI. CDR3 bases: TGTGCCAGCTCACCACCGGGGAGGTCTGGCGAGCAGTACTTC. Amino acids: CASSPPGRSGEQYF. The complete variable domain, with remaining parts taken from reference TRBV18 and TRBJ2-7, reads NAGVMQNPRHLVRRRGQEARLRCSPMKGHSHVYWYRQLPEEGLKFMVYLQKENIIDESGMPKERFSAEFPKEGPSILRIQQVVRGDSAAYFCASSPPGRSGEQYFGPGTRLTVT.

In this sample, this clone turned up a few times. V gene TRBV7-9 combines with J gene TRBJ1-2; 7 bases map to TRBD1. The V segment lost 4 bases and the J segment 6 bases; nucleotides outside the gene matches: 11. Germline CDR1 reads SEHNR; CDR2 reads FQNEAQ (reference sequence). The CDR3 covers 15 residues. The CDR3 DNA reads TGTGCCAGCAGCTCTAGAGGGACAGCGATCAATGGCTACACCTTC. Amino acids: CASSSRGTAINGYTF.

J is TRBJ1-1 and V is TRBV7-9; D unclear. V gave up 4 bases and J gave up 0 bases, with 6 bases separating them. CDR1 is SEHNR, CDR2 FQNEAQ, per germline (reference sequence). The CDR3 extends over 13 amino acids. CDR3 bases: TGTGCCAGCAGCTCGCAGGTGAACACTGAAGCTTTCTTT. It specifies CASSSQVNTEAFF.

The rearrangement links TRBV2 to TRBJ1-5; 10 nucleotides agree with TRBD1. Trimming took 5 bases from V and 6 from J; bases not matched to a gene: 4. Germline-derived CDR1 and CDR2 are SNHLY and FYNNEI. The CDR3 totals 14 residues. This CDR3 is CASSFGQGVQPQHF. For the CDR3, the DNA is TGTGCCAGCAGTTTCGGACAGGGGGTTCAGCCCCAGCATTTT.

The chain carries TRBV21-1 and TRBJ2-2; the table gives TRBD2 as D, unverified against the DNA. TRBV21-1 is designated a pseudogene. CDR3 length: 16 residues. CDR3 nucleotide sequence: TGTGCCAGCAGCTCCCCTGGGGGGTGCGAGGCTAGGGAGCTGTTTTTT. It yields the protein CASSSPGGCEARELFF.

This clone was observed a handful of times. The CDR3 region is CASSLGLAGVYEQYF. The CDR3 nucleotides read TGCGCCAGCAGCCTCGGGCTAGCGGGGGTGTACGAGCAGTACTTC. V gene TRBV4-3 combines with J gene TRBJ2-7; 10 bases line up with TRBD2. Per the germline V gene, CDR1 is LGHNA and CDR2 is YSLEER. The CDR3 length is 15 residues. V shed 4 bases and J 4 bases; nucleotides not matched to a gene: 7.

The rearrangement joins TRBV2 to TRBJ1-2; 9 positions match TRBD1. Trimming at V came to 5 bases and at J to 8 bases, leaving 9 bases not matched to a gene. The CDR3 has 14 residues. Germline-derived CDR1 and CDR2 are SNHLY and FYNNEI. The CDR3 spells CASSPLRTGEGYTF. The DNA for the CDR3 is TGTGCCAGCAGTCCTCTCCGGACAGGGGAGGGCTACACCTTC.

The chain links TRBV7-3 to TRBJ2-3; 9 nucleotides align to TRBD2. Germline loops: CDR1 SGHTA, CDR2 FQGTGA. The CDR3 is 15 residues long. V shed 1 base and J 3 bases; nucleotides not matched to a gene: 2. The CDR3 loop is CASSLSSGSTDTQYF. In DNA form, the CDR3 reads TGTGCCAGCAGCTTAAGTAGCGGGAGTACAGATACGCAGTATTTT.

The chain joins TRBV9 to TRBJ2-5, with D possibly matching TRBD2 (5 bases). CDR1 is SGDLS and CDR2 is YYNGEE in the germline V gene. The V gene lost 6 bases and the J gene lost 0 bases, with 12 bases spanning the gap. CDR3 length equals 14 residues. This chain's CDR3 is CASTLGLDQETQYF. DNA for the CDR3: TGTGCCAGCACCCTAGGACTTGACCAAGAGACCCAGTACTTC. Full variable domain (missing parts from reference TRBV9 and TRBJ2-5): DSGVTQTPKHLITATGQRVTLRCSPRSGDLSVYWYQQSLDQGLQFLIQYYNGEERAKGNILERFSAQQFPDLHSELNLSSLELGDSALYFCASTLGLDQETQYFGPGTRLLVL.

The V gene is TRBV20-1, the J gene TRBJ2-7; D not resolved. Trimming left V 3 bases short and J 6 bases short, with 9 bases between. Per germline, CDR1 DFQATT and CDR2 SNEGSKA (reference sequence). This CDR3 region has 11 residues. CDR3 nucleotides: TGCAGTGCTAGTAAGCTTTCCGAGCAGTACTTC. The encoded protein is CSASKLSEQYF.

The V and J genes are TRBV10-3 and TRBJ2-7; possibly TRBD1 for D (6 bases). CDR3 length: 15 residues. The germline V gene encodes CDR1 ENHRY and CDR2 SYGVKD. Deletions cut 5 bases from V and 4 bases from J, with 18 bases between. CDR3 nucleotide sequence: TGTGCCATCAGTCCCACAGGGACCAGGGGATACGAGCAGTACTTC. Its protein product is CAISPTGTRGYEQYF.

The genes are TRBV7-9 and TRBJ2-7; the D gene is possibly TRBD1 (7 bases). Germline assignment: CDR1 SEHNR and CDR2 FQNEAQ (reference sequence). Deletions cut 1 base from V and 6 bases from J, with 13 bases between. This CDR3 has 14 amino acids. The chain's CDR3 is CASSLEGGGGEQYF. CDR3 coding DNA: TGTGCCAGCAGCTTAGAAGGAGGGGGCGGCGAGCAGTACTTC.

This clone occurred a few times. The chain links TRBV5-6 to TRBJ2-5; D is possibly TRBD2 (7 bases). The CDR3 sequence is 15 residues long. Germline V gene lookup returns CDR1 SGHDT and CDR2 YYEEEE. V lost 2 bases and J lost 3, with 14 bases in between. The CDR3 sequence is CASSLPGGPKETQYF. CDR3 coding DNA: TGTGCCAGCAGCTTACCCGGGGGGCCCAAAGAGACCCAGTACTTC.

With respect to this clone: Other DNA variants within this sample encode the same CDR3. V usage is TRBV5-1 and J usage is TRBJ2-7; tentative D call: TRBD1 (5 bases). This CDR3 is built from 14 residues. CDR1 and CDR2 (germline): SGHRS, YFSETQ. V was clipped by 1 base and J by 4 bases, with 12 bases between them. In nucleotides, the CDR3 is TGCGCCAGCAGCTTGAGGGGCGGTTCGTACGAGCAGTACTTC. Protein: CASSLRGGSYEQYF.